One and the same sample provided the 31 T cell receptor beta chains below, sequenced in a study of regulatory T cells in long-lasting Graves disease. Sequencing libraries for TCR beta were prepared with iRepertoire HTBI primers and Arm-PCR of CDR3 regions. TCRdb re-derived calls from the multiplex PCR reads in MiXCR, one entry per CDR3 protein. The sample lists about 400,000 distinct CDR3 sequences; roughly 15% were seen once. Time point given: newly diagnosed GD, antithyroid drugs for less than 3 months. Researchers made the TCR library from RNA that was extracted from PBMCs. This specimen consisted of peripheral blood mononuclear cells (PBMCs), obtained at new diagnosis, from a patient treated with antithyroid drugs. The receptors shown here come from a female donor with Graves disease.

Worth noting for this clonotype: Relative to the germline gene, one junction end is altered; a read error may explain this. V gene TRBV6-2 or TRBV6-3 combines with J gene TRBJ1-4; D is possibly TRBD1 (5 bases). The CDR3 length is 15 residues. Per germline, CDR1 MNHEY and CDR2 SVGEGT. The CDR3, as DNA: TGTGCCAGCAGGCTTACGACAGAATATAATGAAAGACTGTTTTTT. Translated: CASRLTTEYNERLFF.

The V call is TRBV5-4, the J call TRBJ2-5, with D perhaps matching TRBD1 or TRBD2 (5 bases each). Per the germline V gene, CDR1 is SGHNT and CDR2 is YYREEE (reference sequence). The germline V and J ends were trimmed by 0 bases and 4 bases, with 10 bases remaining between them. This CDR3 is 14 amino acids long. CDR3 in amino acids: CASSLEGSLETQYF. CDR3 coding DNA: TGTGCCAGCAGCTTGGAGGGGAGCCTAGAGACCCAGTACTTC. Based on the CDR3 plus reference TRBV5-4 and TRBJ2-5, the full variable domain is ETGVTQSPTHLIKTRGQQVTLRCSSQSGHNTVSWYQQALGQGPQFIFQYYREEENGRGNFPPRFSGLQFPNYSSELNVNALELDDSALYLCASSLEGSLETQYFGPGTRLLVL.

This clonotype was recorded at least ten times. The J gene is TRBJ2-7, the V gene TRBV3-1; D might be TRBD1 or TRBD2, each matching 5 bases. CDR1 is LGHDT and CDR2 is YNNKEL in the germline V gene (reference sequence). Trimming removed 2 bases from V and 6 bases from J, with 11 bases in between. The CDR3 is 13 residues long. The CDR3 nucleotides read TGTGCCAGCAGCCAAAATGGGGGTAGCGAGCAGTACTTC. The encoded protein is CASSQNGGSEQYF.

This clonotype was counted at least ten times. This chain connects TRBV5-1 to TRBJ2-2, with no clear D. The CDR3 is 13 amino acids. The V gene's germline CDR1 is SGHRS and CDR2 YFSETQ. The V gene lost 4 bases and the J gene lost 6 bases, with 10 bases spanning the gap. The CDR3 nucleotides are TGCGCCAGCAGCCAAGACTTCTCCGGGGAGCTGTTTTTT. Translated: CASSQDFSGELFF.

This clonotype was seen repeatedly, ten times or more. The CDR3: CSVPEGGHNEQFF. In nucleotides, the CDR3 is TGCAGTGTTCCCGAGGGAGGGCACAATGAGCAGTTCTTC. This sequence joins TRBV20-1 and TRBJ2-1; 7 nucleotides align to TRBD2. CDR3 length equals 13 residues. Trimming removed 7 bases from V and 5 bases from J; junction bases left unmatched: 8. In germline, CDR1 is DFQATT, CDR2 SNEGSKA (reference sequence).

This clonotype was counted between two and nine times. The DNA of the CDR3 is TGTGCCAGCAGTTTATGGTCGGATACGCAGTATTTT. It yields the protein CASSLWSDTQYF. This sequence joins TRBV28 and TRBJ2-3; D uncertain. The CDR3 runs 12 residues. V lost 0 bases and J 6 bases, leaving 4 bases between the germline ends. From germline, CDR1 is MDHEN and CDR2 SYDVKM.

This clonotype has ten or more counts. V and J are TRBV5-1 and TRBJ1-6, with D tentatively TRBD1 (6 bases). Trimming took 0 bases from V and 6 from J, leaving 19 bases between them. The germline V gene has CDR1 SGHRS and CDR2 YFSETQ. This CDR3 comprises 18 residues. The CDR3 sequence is CASSLVSWTVASNSPLHF. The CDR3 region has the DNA TGCGCCAGCAGCTTGGTATCCTGGACAGTAGCGTCTAATTCACCCCTCCACTTT.

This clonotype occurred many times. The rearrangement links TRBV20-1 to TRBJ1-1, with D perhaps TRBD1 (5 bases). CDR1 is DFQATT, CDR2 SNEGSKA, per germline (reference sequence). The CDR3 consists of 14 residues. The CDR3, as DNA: TGCAGCTCCCTGGAGATTGCGGGGGACACTGAAGCTTTCTTT. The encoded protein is CSSLEIAGDTEAFF.

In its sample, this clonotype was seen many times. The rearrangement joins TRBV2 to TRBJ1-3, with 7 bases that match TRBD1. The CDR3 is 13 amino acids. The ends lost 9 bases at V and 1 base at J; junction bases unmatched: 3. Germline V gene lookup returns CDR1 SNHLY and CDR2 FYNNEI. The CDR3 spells CASRQGSGNTIYF. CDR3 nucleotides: TGTGCCAGTAGACAGGGATCTGGAAACACCATATATTTT.

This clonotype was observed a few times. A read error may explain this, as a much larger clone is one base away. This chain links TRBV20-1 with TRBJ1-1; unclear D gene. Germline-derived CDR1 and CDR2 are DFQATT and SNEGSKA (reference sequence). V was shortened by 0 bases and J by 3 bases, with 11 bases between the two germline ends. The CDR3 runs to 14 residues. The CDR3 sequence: CSARDGQLDTEAFF. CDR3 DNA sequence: TGCAGTGCTAGAGATGGGCAGTTGGACACTGAAGCTTTCTTT.

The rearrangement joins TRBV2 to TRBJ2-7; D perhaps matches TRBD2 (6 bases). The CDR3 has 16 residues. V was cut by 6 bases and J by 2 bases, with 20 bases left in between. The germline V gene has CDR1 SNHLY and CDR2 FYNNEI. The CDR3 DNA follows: TGTGCCAGCAGCGTTAACGTTTGGAGGGGAACCTACGAGCAGTACTTC. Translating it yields CASSVNVWRGTYEQYF.

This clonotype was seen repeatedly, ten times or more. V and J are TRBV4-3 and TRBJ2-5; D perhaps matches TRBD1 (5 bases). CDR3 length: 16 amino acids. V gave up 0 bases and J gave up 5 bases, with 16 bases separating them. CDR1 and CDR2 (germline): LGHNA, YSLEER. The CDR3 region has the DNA TGCGCCAGCAGCCAAGACAGGAAGGGGTACAGGGAGACCCAGTACTTC. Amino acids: CASSQDRKGYRETQYF.

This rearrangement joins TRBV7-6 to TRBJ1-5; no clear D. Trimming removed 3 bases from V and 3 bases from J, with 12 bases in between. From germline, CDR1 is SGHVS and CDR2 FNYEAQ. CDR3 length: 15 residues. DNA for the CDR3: TGTGCCAGCAGCTTGTCGGCAGGCCTCAATCAGCCCCAGCATTTT. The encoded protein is CASSLSAGLNQPQHF.

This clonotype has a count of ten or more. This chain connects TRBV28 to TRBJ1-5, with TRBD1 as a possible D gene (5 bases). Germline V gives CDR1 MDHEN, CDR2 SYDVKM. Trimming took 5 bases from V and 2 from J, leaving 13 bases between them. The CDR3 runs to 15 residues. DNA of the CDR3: TGTGCCAGCAGTCGCAGGGAGATAGGCAATCAGCCCCAGCATTTT. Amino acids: CASSRREIGNQPQHF.

CDR3 nucleotide sequence: TGTGCCATCACCAGTGAGACAGCCACCGGGGAGCTGTTTTTT. The encoded protein is CAITSETATGELFF. The V call is TRBV10-3, the J call TRBJ2-2; weak D call: TRBD1 (5 bases). This CDR3 is built from 14 residues. The V end was cut by 7 bases, the J end by 4 bases, with 13 bases between. From germline, CDR1 is ENHRY and CDR2 SYGVKD.

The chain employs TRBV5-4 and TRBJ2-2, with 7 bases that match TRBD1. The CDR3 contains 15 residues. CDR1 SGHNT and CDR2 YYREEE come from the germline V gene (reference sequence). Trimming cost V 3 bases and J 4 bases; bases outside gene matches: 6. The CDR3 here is CASSYRQGSTGELFF. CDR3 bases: TGTGCCAGCAGCTACCGACAGGGTAGCACCGGGGAGCTGTTTTTT.

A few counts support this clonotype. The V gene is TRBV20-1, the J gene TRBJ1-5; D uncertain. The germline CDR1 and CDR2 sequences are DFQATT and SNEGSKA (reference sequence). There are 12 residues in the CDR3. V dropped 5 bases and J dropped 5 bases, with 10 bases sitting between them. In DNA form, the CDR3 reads TGCAGTGCTGGCCAACCGTATCAGCCCCAGCATTTT. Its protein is CSAGQPYQPQHF.

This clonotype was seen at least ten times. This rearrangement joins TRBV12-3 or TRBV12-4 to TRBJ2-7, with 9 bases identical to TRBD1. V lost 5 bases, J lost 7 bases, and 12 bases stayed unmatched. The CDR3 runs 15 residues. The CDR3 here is CASSLQTGGPYEQYF. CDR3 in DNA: TGTGCCAGCAGTCTCCAGACAGGGGGTCCTTATGAGCAGTACTTC.

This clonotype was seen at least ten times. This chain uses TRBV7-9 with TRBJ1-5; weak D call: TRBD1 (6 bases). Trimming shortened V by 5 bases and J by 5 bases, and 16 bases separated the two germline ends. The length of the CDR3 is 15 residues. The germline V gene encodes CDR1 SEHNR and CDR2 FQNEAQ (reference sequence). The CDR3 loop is CASSDARGAHQPQHF. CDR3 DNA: TGTGCCAGCAGCGACGCGCGGGGGGCGCATCAGCCCCAGCATTTT.

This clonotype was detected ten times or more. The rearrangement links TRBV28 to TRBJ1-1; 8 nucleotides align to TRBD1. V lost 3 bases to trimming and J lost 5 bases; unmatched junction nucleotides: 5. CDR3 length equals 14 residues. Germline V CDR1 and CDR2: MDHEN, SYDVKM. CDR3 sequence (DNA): TGTGCCAGCAGTTTTAACAGGGGGAGGACTGAAGCTTTCTTT. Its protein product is CASSFNRGRTEAFF.

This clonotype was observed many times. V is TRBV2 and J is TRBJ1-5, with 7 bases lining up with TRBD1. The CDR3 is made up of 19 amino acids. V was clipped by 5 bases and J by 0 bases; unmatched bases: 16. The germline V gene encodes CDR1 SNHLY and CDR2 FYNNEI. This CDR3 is CASSNGGGGGGYSNQPQHF. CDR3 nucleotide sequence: TGTGCCAGCAGTAACGGAGGGGGAGGGGGCGGTTATAGCAATCAGCCCCAGCATTTT.

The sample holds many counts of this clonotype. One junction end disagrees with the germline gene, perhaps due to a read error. CDR3 coding DNA: TGTGCCAGCAGTTTAGTGGGGACAGGGGGCGAGCAGTACTTC. This encodes CASSLVGTGGEQYF. The rearrangement links TRBV7-2 to TRBJ2-7; 11 bases map to TRBD1. The CDR3 sequence is 14 residues long. The germline CDR1 and CDR2 sequences are SGHTA and FQGNSA.

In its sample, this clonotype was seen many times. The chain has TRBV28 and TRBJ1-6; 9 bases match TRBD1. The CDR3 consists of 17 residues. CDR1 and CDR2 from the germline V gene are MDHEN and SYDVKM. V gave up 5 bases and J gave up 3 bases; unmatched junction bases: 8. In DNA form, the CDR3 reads TGTGCCAGCAGTACGCCGGGACAGGGCCTCTATAATTCACCCCTCCACTTT. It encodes CASSTPGQGLYNSPLHF.

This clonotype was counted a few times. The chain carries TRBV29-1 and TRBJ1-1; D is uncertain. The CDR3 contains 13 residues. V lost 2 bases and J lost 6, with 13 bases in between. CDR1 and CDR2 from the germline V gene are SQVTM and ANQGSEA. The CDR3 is CSVERPPPPEAFF. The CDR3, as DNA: TGCAGCGTTGAACGTCCCCCCCCCCCTGAAGCTTTCTTT.

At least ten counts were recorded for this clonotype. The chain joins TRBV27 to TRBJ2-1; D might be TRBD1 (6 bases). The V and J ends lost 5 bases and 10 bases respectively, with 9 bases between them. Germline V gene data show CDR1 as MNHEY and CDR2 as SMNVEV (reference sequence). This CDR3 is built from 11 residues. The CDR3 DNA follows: TGTGCCAGCAGTATCGGGACAGAGCAGTTCTTC. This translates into CASSIGTEQFF.

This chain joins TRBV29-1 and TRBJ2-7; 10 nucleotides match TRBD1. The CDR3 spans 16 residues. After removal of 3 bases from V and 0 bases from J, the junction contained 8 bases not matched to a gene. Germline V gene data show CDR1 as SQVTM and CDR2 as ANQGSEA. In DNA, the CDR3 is TGCAGCGTTGAGGAGGGACAGGGGTACCTCTCCTACGAGCAGTACTTC. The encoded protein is CSVEEGQGYLSYEQYF.

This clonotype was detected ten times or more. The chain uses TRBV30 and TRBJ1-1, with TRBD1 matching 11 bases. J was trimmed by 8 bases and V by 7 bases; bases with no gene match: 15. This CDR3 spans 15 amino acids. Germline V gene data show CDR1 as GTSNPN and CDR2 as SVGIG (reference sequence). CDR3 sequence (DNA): TGTGCCTCCTCAGGAGTATGGGGGACAGGGGGAGAAGCTTTCTTT. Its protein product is CASSGVWGTGGEAFF.

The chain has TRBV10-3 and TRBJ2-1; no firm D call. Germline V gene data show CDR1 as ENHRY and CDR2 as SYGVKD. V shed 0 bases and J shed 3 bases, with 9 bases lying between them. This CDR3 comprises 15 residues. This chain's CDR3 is CAISESKLIYNEQFF. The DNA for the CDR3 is TGTGCCATCAGTGAGTCGAAACTAATCTACAATGAGCAGTTCTTC.

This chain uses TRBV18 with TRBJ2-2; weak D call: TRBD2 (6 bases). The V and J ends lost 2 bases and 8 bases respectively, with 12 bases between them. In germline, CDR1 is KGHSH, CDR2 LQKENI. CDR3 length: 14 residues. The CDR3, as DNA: TGTGCCAGCTCACCATGGCGGGGCCCAGGGGAGCTGTTTTTT. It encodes CASSPWRGPGELFF.

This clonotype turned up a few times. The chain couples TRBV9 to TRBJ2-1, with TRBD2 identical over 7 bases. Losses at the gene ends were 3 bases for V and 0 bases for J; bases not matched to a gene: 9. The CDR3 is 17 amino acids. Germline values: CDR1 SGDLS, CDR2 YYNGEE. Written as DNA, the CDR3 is TGTGCCAGCAGCGCATTATCGTCGGGGGGCTCCTACAATGAGCAGTTCTTC. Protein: CASSALSSGGSYNEQFF.

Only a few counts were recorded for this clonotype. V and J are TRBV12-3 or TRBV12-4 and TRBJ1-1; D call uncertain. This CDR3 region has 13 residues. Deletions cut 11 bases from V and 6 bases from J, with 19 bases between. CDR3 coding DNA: TGTGCCGGCAAGAATTTGGCGGGCGCTGAAGCTTTCTTT. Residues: CAGKNLAGAEAFF.